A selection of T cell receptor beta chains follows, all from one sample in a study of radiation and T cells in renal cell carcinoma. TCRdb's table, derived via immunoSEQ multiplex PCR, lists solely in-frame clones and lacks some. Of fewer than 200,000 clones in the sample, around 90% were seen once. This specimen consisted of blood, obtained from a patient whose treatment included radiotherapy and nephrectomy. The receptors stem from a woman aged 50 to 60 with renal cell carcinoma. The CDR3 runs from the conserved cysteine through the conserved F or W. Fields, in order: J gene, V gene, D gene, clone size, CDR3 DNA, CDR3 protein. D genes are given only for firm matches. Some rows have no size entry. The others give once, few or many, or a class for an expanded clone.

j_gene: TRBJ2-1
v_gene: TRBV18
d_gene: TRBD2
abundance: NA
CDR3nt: TGTGCCAGCTCACCACCATTAGCCTCGTCGGGGGGGCCGTGGTTCTTC
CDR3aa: CASSPPLASSGGPWFF

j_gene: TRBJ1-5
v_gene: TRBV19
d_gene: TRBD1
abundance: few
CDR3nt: TGTGCCAGCGGACAGGGTCTCAGCAATCAGCCCCAGCATTTT
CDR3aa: CASGQGLSNQPQHF

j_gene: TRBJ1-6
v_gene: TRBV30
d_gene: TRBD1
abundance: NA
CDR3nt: TGTGCCTGCGGACAGGGTAATTCACCCCTCCACTTT
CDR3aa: CACGQGNSPLHF

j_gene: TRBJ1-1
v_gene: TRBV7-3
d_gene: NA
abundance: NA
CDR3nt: TGTGCCAGCAGCTTATTAGGGGGAACTGAAGCTTTCTTT
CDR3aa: CASSLLGGTEAFF

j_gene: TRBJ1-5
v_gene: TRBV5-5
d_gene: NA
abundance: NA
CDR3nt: TGTGCCAGCAGCTTAGACAGTTATCAGCCCCAGCATTTT
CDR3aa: CASSLDSYQPQHF

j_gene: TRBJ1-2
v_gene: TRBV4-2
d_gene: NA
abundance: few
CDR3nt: TGTGCCAGCAGCCAAGAAGGGAATGGCTACACCTTC
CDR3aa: CASSQEGNGYTF

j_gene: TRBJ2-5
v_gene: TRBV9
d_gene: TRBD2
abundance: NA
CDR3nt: TGTGCCAGCAGCGTAGGGCGGGGGGGCCAAGGTACCCAGTACTTC
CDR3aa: CASSVGRGGQGTQYF

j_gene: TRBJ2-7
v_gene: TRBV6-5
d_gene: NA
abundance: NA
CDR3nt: TGTGCCAGCACCTACGGGGGAACTAGCTCCTACGAGCAGTACTTC
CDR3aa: CASTYGGTSSYEQYF

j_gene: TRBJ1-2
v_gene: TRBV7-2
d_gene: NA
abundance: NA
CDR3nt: TGTGCCAGCAGCTTAGCGGCCGCGTCTAACTATGGCTACACCTTC
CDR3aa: CASSLAAASNYGYTF

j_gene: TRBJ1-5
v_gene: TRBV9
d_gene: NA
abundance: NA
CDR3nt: TGTGCCAGCAGCGCGGGCGGGGGGAGCGGTCAGCCCCAGCATTTT
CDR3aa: CASSAGGGSGQPQHF

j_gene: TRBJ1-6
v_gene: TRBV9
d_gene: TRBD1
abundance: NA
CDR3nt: TGTGCCAGCAGCACCGGACCGCCGGACAGGGGTCCCAATTCACCCCTCCACTTT
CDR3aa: CASSTGPPDRGPNSPLHF

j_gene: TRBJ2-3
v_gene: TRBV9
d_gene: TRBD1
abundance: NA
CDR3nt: TGTGCCAGCAGCGCGTCCGGGACAGGGTACGCAGATACGCAGTATTTT
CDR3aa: CASSASGTGYADTQYF

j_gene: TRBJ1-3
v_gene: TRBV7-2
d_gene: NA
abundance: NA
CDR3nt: TGTGCCAGCAGCTTAGCACAGGGAACTGGAAACACCATATATTTT
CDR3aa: CASSLAQGTGNTIYF

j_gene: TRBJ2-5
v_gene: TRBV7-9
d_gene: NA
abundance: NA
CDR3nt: TGTGCCAGCAGCTTTACCCCGGGACCCGCGTACCAAGAGACCCAGTACTTC
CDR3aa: CASSFTPGPAYQETQYF

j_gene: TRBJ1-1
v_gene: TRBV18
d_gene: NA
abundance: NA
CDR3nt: TGTGCCAGCTCGCAAAATCAGGGCAGGAACACTGAAGCTTTCTTT
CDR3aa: CASSQNQGRNTEAFF

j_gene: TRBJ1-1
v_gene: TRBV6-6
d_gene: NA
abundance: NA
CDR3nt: TGTGCCAGCAGTATCATACTTGACACTGAAGCTTTCTTT
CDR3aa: CASSIILDTEAFF

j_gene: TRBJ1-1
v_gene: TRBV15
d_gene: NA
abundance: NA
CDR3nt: TGTGCCACCAGCAGAGACTGGACTGGGGAGAACACTGAAGCTTTCTTT
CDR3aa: CATSRDWTGENTEAFF

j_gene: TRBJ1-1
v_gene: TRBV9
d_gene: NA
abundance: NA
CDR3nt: TGTGCCAGCAGCCCGGAGGACCGGGACACCTCTTTCTTT
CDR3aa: CASSPEDRDTSFF

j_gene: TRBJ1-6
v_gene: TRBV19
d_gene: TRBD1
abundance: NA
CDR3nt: TGTGCCAGTAGTATATACCGACAGGGGGCTGGTAATTCACCCCTCCACTTT
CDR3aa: CASSIYRQGAGNSPLHF

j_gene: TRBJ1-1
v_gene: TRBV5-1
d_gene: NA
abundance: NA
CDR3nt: TGCGCCAGCAGCTTGGTGTTGGGCAGCGGGGACACTGAAGCTTTCTTT
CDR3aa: CASSLVLGSGDTEAFF

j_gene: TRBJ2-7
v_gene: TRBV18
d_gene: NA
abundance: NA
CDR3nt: TGTGCCAGCTCACCACCTGTGGCAGGATCTACCTACGAGCAGTACTTC
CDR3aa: CASSPPVAGSTYEQYF

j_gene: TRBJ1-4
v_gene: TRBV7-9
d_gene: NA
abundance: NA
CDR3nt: TGTGCCAGCAGCTTGGGGAGCTCGGAAGAAAAACTGTTTTTT
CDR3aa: CASSLGSSEEKLFF

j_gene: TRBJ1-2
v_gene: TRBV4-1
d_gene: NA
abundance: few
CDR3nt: TGCGCCAGCAGCCAAGTAACGGGCTCTGGCTACACCTTC
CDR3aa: CASSQVTGSGYTF

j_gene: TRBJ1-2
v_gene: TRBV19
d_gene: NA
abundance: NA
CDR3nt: TGTGCCAGTAGATCAATTGGGCAGAATGGCTACACCTTC
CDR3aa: CASRSIGQNGYTF

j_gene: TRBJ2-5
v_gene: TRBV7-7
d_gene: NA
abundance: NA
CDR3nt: TGTGCTAGCAGCTTAGGACCCGAAGAGACCCAGTACTTC
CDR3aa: CASSLGPEETQYF

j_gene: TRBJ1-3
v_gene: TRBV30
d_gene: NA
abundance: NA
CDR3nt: TGTGCCTGGGCTCAGGGTTCCTCTGGAAACACCATATATTTT
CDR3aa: CAWAQGSSGNTIYF

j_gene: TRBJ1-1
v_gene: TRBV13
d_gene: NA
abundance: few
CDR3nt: TGTGCCAGCAGCTTCCGTGAAGCTTTCTTT
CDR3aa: CASSFREAFF

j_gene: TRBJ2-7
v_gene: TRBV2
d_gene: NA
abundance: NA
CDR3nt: TGTGCCAGCAGTGAAGTGTTAAACAGACCCTACGAGCAGTACTTC
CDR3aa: CASSEVLNRPYEQYF

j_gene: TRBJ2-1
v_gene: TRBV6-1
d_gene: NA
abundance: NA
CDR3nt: TGTGCCAGCAGGATCAGCTCCTACAATGAGCAGTTCTTC
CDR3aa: CASRISSYNEQFF

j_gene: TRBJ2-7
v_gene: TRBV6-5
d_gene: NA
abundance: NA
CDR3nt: TGTGCCGCAAGAGGGTCCCCAGGGAAGGAGCAGTACTTC
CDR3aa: CAARGSPGKEQYF

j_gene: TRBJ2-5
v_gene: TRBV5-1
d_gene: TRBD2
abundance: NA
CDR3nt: TGCGCCAGCAGCCCCGGGGTAGCGGGGGGACTACAAGAGACCCAGTACTTC
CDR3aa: CASSPGVAGGLQETQYF

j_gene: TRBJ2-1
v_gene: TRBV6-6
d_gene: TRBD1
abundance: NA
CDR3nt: TGTGCCAGCAGTGGGACCGGGACAGGGTTAGGTGAGCAGTTCTTC
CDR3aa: CASSGTGTGLGEQFF

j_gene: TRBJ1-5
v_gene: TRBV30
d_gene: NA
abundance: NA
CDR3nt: TGTGCCTGGAGTCCACAGCCCAATCAGCCCCAGCATTTT
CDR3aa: CAWSPQPNQPQHF

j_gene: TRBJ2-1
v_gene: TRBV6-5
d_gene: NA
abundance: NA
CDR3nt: TGTGCCAGCAGTTCTGACGGCAGCTCCTACAATGAGCAGTTCTTC
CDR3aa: CASSSDGSSYNEQFF

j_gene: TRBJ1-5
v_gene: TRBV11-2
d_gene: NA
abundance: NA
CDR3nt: TGTGCCAGCAGTAGGGGCGGCTCTCGGGGGCCCCAGCATTTT
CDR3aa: CASSRGGSRGPQHF

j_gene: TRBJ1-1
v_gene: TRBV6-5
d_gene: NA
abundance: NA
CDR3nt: TGTGCCAGCAGTTACTTCCCCGCTAATGAAGCTTTCTTT
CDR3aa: CASSYFPANEAFF

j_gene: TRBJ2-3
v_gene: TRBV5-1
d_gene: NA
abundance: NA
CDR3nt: TGCGCCAGCAGCGAGCCCTCCTCTCCTAGCACAGATACGCAGTATTTT
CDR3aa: CASSEPSSPSTDTQYF

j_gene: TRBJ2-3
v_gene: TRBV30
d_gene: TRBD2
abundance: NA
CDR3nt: TGTGCCTGGAGTGGACTAGCGGGGGGAGATACGCAGTATTTT
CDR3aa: CAWSGLAGGDTQYF

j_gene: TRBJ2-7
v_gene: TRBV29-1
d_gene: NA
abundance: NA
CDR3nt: TGCAGCGTCACGTGGGGGGACTCCTACGAGCAGTACTTC
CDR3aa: CSVTWGDSYEQYF

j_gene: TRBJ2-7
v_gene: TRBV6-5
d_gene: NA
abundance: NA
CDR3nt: TGTGCCAGCAGTTACTCGATGGTGGGGGGAACCTACGAGCAGTACTTC
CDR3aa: CASSYSMVGGTYEQYF

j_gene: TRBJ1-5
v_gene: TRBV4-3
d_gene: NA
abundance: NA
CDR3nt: TGCGCCAGCAGCCCCCTCCTGGCGAGGGGCCAGCCCCAGCATTTT
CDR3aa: CASSPLLARGQPQHF

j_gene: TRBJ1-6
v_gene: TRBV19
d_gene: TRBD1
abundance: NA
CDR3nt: TGTGCCAGTAGTAAACCACAGGGGACCGATAATTCACCCCTCCACTTT
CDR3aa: CASSKPQGTDNSPLHF

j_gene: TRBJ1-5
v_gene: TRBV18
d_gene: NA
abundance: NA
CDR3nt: TGTGCCAGCTCAGTAGGGGAGGCAGCCGGGCAAGATCAGCCCCAGCATTTT
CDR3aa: CASSVGEAAGQDQPQHF

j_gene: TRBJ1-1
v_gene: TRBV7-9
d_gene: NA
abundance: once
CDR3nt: TGTGCCAGCAGTTTGGAGGTGGGGCAGGGGAACACTGAAGCTTTCTTT
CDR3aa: CASSLEVGQGNTEAFF

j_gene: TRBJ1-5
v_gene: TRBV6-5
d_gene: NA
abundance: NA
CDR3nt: TGTGCCAGCAGTTACGACGGTAATCAGCCCCAGCATTTT
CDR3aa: CASSYDGNQPQHF

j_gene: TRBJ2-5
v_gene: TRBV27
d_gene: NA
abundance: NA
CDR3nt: TGTGCCAGCGGTGGGAGCCGCGGGGAGACCCAGTACTTC
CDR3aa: CASGGSRGETQYF

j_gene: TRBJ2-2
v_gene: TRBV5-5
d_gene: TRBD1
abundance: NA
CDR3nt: TGTGCCAGCAGCTTGGTGCAGGGGGCGGCCGGGGAGCTGTTTTTT
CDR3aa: CASSLVQGAAGELFF

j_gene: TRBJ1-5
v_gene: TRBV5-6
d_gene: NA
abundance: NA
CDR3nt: TGTGCCAGCAGCTTGAACCCCCGTGGGGATCAGCCCCAGCATTTT
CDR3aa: CASSLNPRGDQPQHF

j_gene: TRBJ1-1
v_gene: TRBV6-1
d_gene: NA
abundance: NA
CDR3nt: TGTGCCAGCAGGCTACAGGGAAACACTGAAGCTTTCTTT
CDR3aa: CASRLQGNTEAFF

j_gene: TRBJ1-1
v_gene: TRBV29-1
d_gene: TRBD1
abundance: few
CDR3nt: TGCAGCGTCGGCACAGGGGCCACTGAAGCTTTCTTT
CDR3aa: CSVGTGATEAFF

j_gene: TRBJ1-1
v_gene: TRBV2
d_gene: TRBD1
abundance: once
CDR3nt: TGTGCCAGCAGTTTACAGGGGGCAATGGGAGCTTTCTTT
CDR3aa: CASSLQGAMGAFF

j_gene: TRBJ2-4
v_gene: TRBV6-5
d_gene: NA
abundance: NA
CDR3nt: TGTGCCAGCAGTTACGGCAGGGGAGCGGACATTCAGTACTTC
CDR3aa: CASSYGRGADIQYF

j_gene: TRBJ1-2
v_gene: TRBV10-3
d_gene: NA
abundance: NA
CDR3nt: TGTGCCATCAGTTCCCCGGGACGGGGAAGGAACTATGGCTACACCTTC
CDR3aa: CAISSPGRGRNYGYTF

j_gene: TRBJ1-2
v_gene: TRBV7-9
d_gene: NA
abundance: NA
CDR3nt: TGTGCCAGCAGCTTGGATAGGCCGGGGGCAGAGCCCTATGGCTACACCTTC
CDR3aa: CASSLDRPGAEPYGYTF